This is a list of T cell receptor beta chains from one sample in a study of blood T cell repertoires in COVID-19. The method was immunoSEQ multiplex PCR; TCRdb's version includes in-frame clones alone and lacks a portion of them. Found here are about 360,000 clones, around 90% of them singletons; the top ten hold over 2%. Sequenced material: PBMCs or T cells enriched from blood (not recorded which). Receptors were obtained from a woman aged 40-49 years with acute COVID-19. Both conserved end residues are part of each CDR3. A D gene is named only where the DNA matches it firmly. Clone size appears in some rows only: once, few, many, or a class for an expanded clone.

TRBJ2-3 | 14 | NA | TRBV19 | NA | CASSPEYSTHTQYF | TGTGCCAGTAGTCCTGAGTATAGTACTCATACGCAGTATTTT
TRBJ2-7 | 14 | NA | TRBV7-9 | NA | CASSLAGTRDEQYF | TGTGCCAGCAGCTTGGCGGGGACGAGGGACGAGCAGTACTTC
TRBJ2-7 | 14 | NA | TRBV30 | TRBD2 | CAWSVAGGFYEQYF | TGTGCCTGGAGTGTTGCGGGGGGGTTCTACGAGCAGTACTTC
TRBJ1-4 | 15 | NA | TRBV5-1 | NA | CASSLAAGANEKLFF | TGCGCCAGCAGCTTGGCCGCAGGGGCTAATGAAAAACTGTTTTTT
TRBJ1-6 | 15 | once | TRBV19 | NA | CASSTGIPTGSPLHF | TGTGCCAGTAGTACCGGGATACCCACTGGGTCACCCCTCCACTTT
TRBJ2-2 | 15 | NA | TRBV2 | NA | CASSETRQTTGELFF | TGTGCCAGCAGTGAAACTAGACAAACGACCGGGGAGCTGTTTTTT
TRBJ2-5 | 15 | NA | TRBV5-1 | TRBD2 | CASSGFGTREETQYF | TGCGCCAGCAGCGGGTTCGGGACTAGGGAAGAGACCCAGTACTTC
TRBJ2-1 | 17 | NA | TRBV9 | NA | CASSVGSLVTSYNEQFF | TGTGCCAGCAGCGTAGGGTCCTTAGTTACCTCCTACAATGAGCAGTTCTTC
TRBJ2-3 | 16 | NA | TRBV7-8 | NA | CASSLVTGHSTDTQYF | TGTGCCAGCAGCTTAGTGACAGGACACAGCACAGATACGCAGTATTTT
TRBJ2-4 | 14 | NA | TRBV18 | TRBD2 | CASSPAGGVDIQYF | TGTGCCAGCTCACCCGCGGGAGGGGTTGACATTCAGTACTTC
TRBJ1-2 | 14 | once | TRBV5-1 | TRBD1 | CASSSGTGFFGYTF | TGCGCCAGCAGCTCCGGGACAGGGTTTTTTGGCTACACCTTC
TRBJ2-2 | 16 | NA | TRBV5-4 | TRBD2 | CASSRLAGGLTGELFF | TGTGCCAGCAGCAGACTAGCGGGAGGACTCACCGGGGAGCTGTTTTTT
TRBJ1-5 | 15 | NA | TRBV15 | NA | CATSRDHRAFQPQHF | TGTGCCACCAGCAGAGATCACAGGGCTTTTCAGCCCCAGCATTTT
TRBJ2-7 | 13 | NA | TRBV4-2 | TRBD2 | CASSHEAGYEQYF | TGTGCCAGCAGCCACGAAGCGGGGTACGAGCAGTACTTC
TRBJ1-2 | 13 | NA | TRBV18 | NA | CASSPQGYQGYTF | TGTGCCAGCTCCCCTCAGGGGTACCAAGGCTACACCTTC
TRBJ1-1 | 15 | NA | TRBV7-9 | NA | CASMHWEGGDTEAFF | TGTGCCAGCATGCATTGGGAAGGAGGGGACACTGAAGCTTTCTTT
TRBJ2-5 | 13 | NA | TRBV7-9 | NA | CASSPRDSETQYF | TGTGCCAGCAGCCCACGGGACTCAGAGACCCAGTACTTC
TRBJ2-1 | 13 | NA | TRBV13 | NA | CASSARRFGEQFF | TGTGCCAGCAGCGCCCGCCGGTTCGGTGAGCAGTTCTTC
TRBJ2-1 | 15 | few | TRBV11-3 | NA | CASSLAGYSYNEQFF | TGTGCCAGCAGCTTAGCGGGATACTCCTACAATGAGCAGTTCTTC
TRBJ1-2 | 14 | NA | TRBV5-1 | NA | CASSLATANYGYTF | TGCGCCAGCAGCTTGGCGACAGCTAACTATGGCTACACCTTC
TRBJ2-1 | 13 | NA | TRBV4-1 | TRBD1 | CASSTDRDNEQFF | TGCGCCAGCAGCACGGACAGGGACAATGAGCAGTTCTTC
TRBJ1-5 | 15 | NA | TRBV5-1 | TRBD1 | CASSWTGTGNQPQHF | TGCGCCAGCAGCTGGACCGGGACAGGTAATCAGCCCCAGCATTTT
TRBJ2-7 | 14 | NA | TRBV27 | TRBD1 | CASSPRDSSYEQYF | TGTGCCAGCAGCCCCCGGGACAGCTCCTACGAGCAGTACTTC
TRBJ2-5 | 15 | NA | TRBV5-1 | NA | CASSLTGPGTETQYF | TGCGCCAGCAGCCTAACAGGGCCCGGAACGGAGACCCAGTACTTC
TRBJ2-5 | 15 | few | TRBV15 | NA | CATSRGGDSLETQYF | TGTGCCACCAGCAGAGGGGGGGACAGCCTTGAGACCCAGTACTTC
TRBJ1-6 | 15 | NA | TRBV12-5 | NA | CASGLERGGNSPLHF | TGTGCTAGTGGTTTGGAGAGGGGGGGCAATTCACCCCTCCACTTT
TRBJ1-2 | 11 | NA | TRBV20-1 | TRBD1 | CSASQGGGYTF | TGCAGTGCATCACAGGGGGGCGGCTACACCTTC
TRBJ2-3 | 14 | NA | TRBV11-2 | NA | CASSPGLIGDTQYF | TGTGCCAGCAGCCCGGGACTGATCGGAGATACGCAGTATTTT
TRBJ2-3 | 15 | once | TRBV20-1 | NA | CSASASGWYTDTQYF | TGCAGTGCTAGTGCGAGCGGGTGGTACACAGATACGCAGTATTTT
TRBJ2-2 | 15 | NA | TRBV30 | TRBD1 | CAWSEDRGGTGELFF | TGTGCCTGGAGCGAGGACAGGGGGGGAACCGGGGAGCTGTTTTTT
TRBJ2-7 | 15 | NA | TRBV11-2 | NA | CASSLLAGPGEEQYF | TGTGCCAGCAGCTTACTTGCGGGCCCGGGGGAGGAGCAGTACTTC
TRBJ2-1 | 12 | NA | TRBV19 | NA | CASSPPGNEQFF | TGTGCCAGTAGTCCCCCGGGAAATGAGCAGTTCTTC
TRBJ1-5 | 13 | NA | TRBV30 | TRBD1 | CAWGDSSNQPQHF | TGTGCCTGGGGGGACAGTAGCAATCAGCCCCAGCATTTT